The TCR beta chain under discussion was sequenced for a study of blood T cell repertoires in COVID-19. Profiling relied on immunoSEQ multiplex PCR, and the TCRdb table lists in-frame clones only, not all of them. The profile shows over 200,000 clones, 85% to 90% of them singletons. Material for sequencing was peripheral blood. The sequence was obtained from a man aged 25-40 years with COVID-19, enrolled during active disease.

The CDR3 DNA is TGTGCCTGGAACCAGGGACATAGCAATCAGCCCCAGCATTTT. This codes for CAWNQGHSNQPQHF. The chain uses TRBV30 and TRBJ1-5, with TRBD1 as a possible D gene (6 bases). The CDR3 consists of 14 residues. V was trimmed by 4 bases and J by 0 bases, leaving 10 bases between them. Per germline, CDR1 GTSNPN and CDR2 SVGIG (reference sequence).